Following are 28 T cell receptor beta chains from one sample sequenced in a study of blood T cell repertoires in COVID-19. Measured with immunoSEQ multiplex PCR; TCRdb has only the in-frame clones, and not every one. This sample has approximately 260,000 clones, with 70% to 90% found just once. The sample taken for sequencing was PBMCs or T cells enriched from blood (not recorded which). The source is a woman in her forties or fifties who had been exposed to COVID-19.

V is TRBV5-4 and J is TRBJ1-2; D uncertain. The V gene lost 0 bases and the J gene lost 5 bases, with 14 bases spanning the gap. In germline, CDR1 is SGHNT, CDR2 YYREEE (reference sequence). The CDR3 contains 15 residues. CDR3 region: CASSLGREGRYGYTF. The CDR3 DNA reads TGTGCCAGCAGCTTGGGGAGGGAAGGGCGGTATGGCTACACCTTC.

A single count supports this clone. The chain is built from TRBV5-4 and TRBJ1-2; D is undetermined. The CDR3 runs 14 residues. Trimming took off 2 bases at V and 2 bases at J, with 10 bases between the two ends. Germline CDR1 and CDR2: SGHNT and YYREEE (reference sequence). The CDR3 bases are TGTGCCAGCAGCTTTGGCGGGCGGAACTATGGCTACACCTTC. Translation: CASSFGGRNYGYTF.

This clone was found a few times. The CDR3 loop is CASRVTGAPIDYTF. The CDR3 DNA reads as TGTGCCAGCAGAGTTACAGGGGCCCCTATTGACTACACCTTC. This chain connects TRBV28 to TRBJ1-2; 7 nucleotides line up with TRBD1. The length of the CDR3 is 14 residues. The V gene's germline CDR1 is MDHEN and CDR2 SYDVKM. V dropped 6 bases and J dropped 10; count of bases not matched to a gene: 14.

The rearrangement uses TRBV2 and TRBJ2-1, with a weak D call TRBD2 (5 bases). V was trimmed by 8 bases and J by 6 bases, leaving 14 bases between them. CDR1 and CDR2 from the germline V gene are SNHLY and FYNNEI. The CDR3 sequence is 13 residues long. CDR3 loop: CASSGDNFNEQFF. For the CDR3, the DNA is TGTGCCAGCTCCGGGGATAACTTCAATGAGCAGTTCTTC.

This sequence joins TRBV18 and TRBJ1-5; tentative D call: TRBD1 (5 bases). The germline V gene has CDR1 KGHSH and CDR2 LQKENI. The V end lost 3 bases, the J end lost 8 bases, and 20 bases lay between the germline ends. The CDR3 spans 16 residues. This CDR3 reads CASSPGRDRVLEPQHF. CDR3 sequence (DNA): TGTGCCAGCTCACCGGGCAGGGATCGAGTGTTGGAGCCCCAGCATTTT.

This clone was found a few times. In nucleotides, the CDR3 is TGCGCCAGCAGCACCGGGACTAGCGGGGTGACCGAGCAGTTCTTC. Residues: CASSTGTSGVTEQFF. The chain uses TRBV5-1 and TRBJ2-1; 13 nucleotides align to TRBD2. The CDR3 loop spans 15 amino acids. V trimming: 4 bases; J trimming: 10 bases; junction bases outside the gene matches: 8. CDR1 and CDR2 (germline): SGHRS, YFSETQ.

The genes are TRBV7-2 and TRBJ1-4; no firm D call. Germline loops: CDR1 SGHTA, CDR2 FQGNSA. The CDR3 has 15 residues. Trimming cost V 5 bases and J 5 bases, with 15 bases left between them. CDR3: CASSVSGKPNEKLFF. The CDR3, as DNA: TGTGCCAGCAGCGTATCAGGAAAACCCAATGAAAAACTGTTTTTT. The full variable domain, completed using reference TRBV7-2 and TRBJ1-4, is GAGVSQSPSNKVTEKGKDVELRCDPISGHTALYWYRQSLGQGLEFLIYFQGNSAPDKSGLPSDRFSAERTGGSVSTLTIQRTQQEDSAVYLCASSVSGKPNEKLFFGSGTQLSVL.

The chain carries TRBV7-2 and TRBJ2-3, with D unresolved. This CDR3 contains 16 residues. V was pared by 0 bases and J by 2 bases, with 12 bases between. CDR1 is SGHTA, CDR2 FQGNSA, per germline. The CDR3 DNA follows: TGTGCCAGCAGCTTAGCGGGCCAGTCATTCACAGATACGCAGTATTTT. Residues: CASSLAGQSFTDTQYF.

A remark on this clone: An end of the junction differs from the germline gene, which may be a read error. This chain uses TRBV6-5 with TRBJ2-7; D is uncertain. Germline CDR1 is MNHEY and CDR2 is SVGAGI. This CDR3 contains 12 residues. For the CDR3, the DNA is TGTGCCAGCAGTGACTCTGTATACGAGCAGTACTTC. Its protein product is CASSDSVYEQYF.

The genes are TRBV21-1 and TRBJ1-6; TRBD1, the table's D call, was not compared with the DNA. TRBV21-1 is a pseudogene locus. There are 17 residues in the CDR3. The CDR3 DNA is TGTGCCAGCAGCAACGGGGGGACAGGAGAACCAAATTCACCCCTCCACTTT. It yields the protein CASSNGGTGEPNSPLHF.

The rearrangement joins TRBV10-3 to TRBJ1-1; D ambiguous. The CDR3 extends over 12 amino acids. The germline gives CDR1 ENHRY, CDR2 SYGVKD. Trimming took 5 bases from V and 0 from J, leaving 4 bases between them. CDR3 coding DNA: TGTGCCATCAGTCAGATGAACACTGAAGCTTTCTTT. Translating gives CAISQMNTEAFF.

This clone was observed a handful of times. The V and J genes are TRBV7-3 and TRBJ1-1; unclear D gene. V lost 2 bases and J lost 5, with 9 bases in between. This CDR3 is 13 amino acids long. The germline gives CDR1 SGHTA, CDR2 FQGTGA. In nucleotides, the CDR3 is TGTGCCAGCAGCTTAGGAACGGGGACTGAAGCTTTCTTT. Its protein is CASSLGTGTEAFF.

As for this clone: This CDR3 is also generated by other DNA sequences in the sample. The chain recombines TRBV29-1 with TRBJ1-1; 10 positions agree with TRBD1. Germline CDR1 SQVTM, CDR2 ANQGSEA. V was clipped by 4 bases and J by 5 bases; unmatched bases: 4. The CDR3 totals 13 residues. CDR3 amino acids: CSVGQGARTEAFF. In nucleotides, the CDR3 is TGCAGCGTTGGACAGGGGGCGAGAACTGAAGCTTTCTTT.

In this sample, this clone turned up a few times. The rearrangement joins TRBV6-6 to TRBJ1-1; 8 nucleotides align to TRBD1. Trimming removed 7 bases from V and 0 bases from J; junction bases left unmatched: 4. The CDR3 contains 14 residues. Germline V lookup: CDR1 MNHNY, CDR2 SVGAGI (reference sequence). CDR3 nucleotides: TGTGCCAGCACCGGACAGGGTATGAACACTGAAGCTTTCTTT. Translated, it gives CASTGQGMNTEAFF.

This clone was counted between two and nine times. This chain links TRBV7-9 with TRBJ2-5, with TRBD1 identical over 7 bases. This CDR3 spans 15 amino acids. J gave up 5 bases and V 4 bases, and 10 bases lay outside the gene matches. The V gene's germline CDR1 is SEHNR and CDR2 FQNEAQ (reference sequence). Here the CDR3 reads CASSSGQSWGETQYF. The DNA of the CDR3 is TGTGCCAGCAGCTCGGGACAGTCATGGGGGGAGACCCAGTACTTC.

The genes are TRBV7-9 and TRBJ1-6; 8 positions agree with TRBD1. The CDR3 spans 16 residues. Germline CDR1 and CDR2: SEHNR and FQNEAQ (reference sequence). V shed 5 bases, J shed 7 bases, and the junction held 10 bases outside the gene matches. CDR3 in DNA: TGTGCCAGCAGCATCCAGACAGGGGTTTTGAATTCACCCCTCCACTTT. Residues: CASSIQTGVLNSPLHF. Based on the CDR3 plus reference TRBV7-9 and TRBJ1-6, the full variable domain is DTGVSQNPRHKITKRGQNVTFRCDPISEHNRLYWYRQTLGQGPEFLTYFQNEAQLEKSRLLSDRFSAERPKGSFSTLEIQRTEQGDSAMYLCASSIQTGVLNSPLHFGNGTRLTVT.

The J gene is TRBJ2-4, the V gene TRBV6-5; D is undetermined. V gave up 10 bases and J gave up 0 bases, with 16 bases separating them. Germline-derived CDR1 and CDR2 are MNHEY and SVGAGI. This CDR3 has 15 residues. CDR3 nucleotides: TGTGCCATCTCCCCCGCGTCCCTAGCCAAAAACATTCAGTACTTC. Encoded protein: CAISPASLAKNIQYF.

V and J are TRBV3-1 (or the pseudogene TRBV3-2) and TRBJ1-5, with D possibly being TRBD1 (5 bases). CDR1 LGHDT and CDR2 YNNKEL come from the germline V gene (reference sequence). The CDR3 spans 15 residues. The ends were cut back, 2 bases at V and 3 bases at J, with 11 bases in the middle. CDR3 amino acids: CASSQRGSNNQPQHF. CDR3 in DNA: TGTGCCAGCAGCCAAAGGGGTAGTAACAATCAGCCCCAGCATTTT.

The chain combines TRBV6-5 with TRBJ2-3; D perhaps matches TRBD2 (6 bases). Germline V gives CDR1 MNHEY, CDR2 SVGAGI. There are 11 residues in the CDR3. V lost 6 bases to trimming and J lost 6 bases, with 7 bases between them. CDR3 amino acids: CASSREDTQYF. CDR3 nucleotide sequence: TGTGCCAGCAGCCGGGAGGATACGCAGTATTTT.

The rearrangement links TRBV7-2 to TRBJ1-2; maybe TRBD1 (5 bases). The germline V gene has CDR1 SGHTA and CDR2 FQGNSA. The CDR3 covers 14 residues. V gave up 5 bases and J gave up 8 bases, with 18 bases separating them. The CDR3 DNA reads as TGTGCCAGCAGCCCGAGACCCAGGGTTCAAGGCTACACCTTC. Its translation is CASSPRPRVQGYTF.

This chain links TRBV28 with TRBJ1-5, with a tentative D call TRBD1 (5 bases). Germline V gene data show CDR1 as MDHEN and CDR2 as SYDVKM. Trimming stripped 2 bases from V and 2 bases from J, with 10 bases between. CDR3 size: 15 residues. The CDR3 here is CASSLRRGGNQPQHF. DNA for the CDR3: TGTGCCAGCAGTTTACGACGGGGGGGCAATCAGCCCCAGCATTTT.

J is TRBJ2-3 and V is TRBV19, with TRBD2 matching 7 bases. Germline values: CDR1 LNHDA, CDR2 SQIVND (reference sequence). Trimming cost V 5 bases and J 5 bases; bases outside gene matches: 7. This CDR3 spans 14 amino acids. The CDR3 here is CASSSGGGGDTQYF. In DNA form, the CDR3 reads TGTGCCAGTAGTTCCGGCGGGGGAGGAGATACGCAGTATTTT.

This chain connects TRBV19 to TRBJ1-5; 12 bases map to TRBD1. V was pared by 3 bases and J by 2 bases, with 11 bases of the junction left unmatched. The CDR3 is 19 residues long. Germline loops: CDR1 LNHDA, CDR2 SQIVND (reference sequence). The CDR3: CASSMSGTGGLGGNQPQHF. As DNA, the CDR3 is TGTGCCAGTAGTATGTCCGGGACAGGGGGCTTGGGAGGCAATCAGCCCCAGCATTTT. Full variable domain (outside the CDR3, taken from reference TRBV19 and TRBJ1-5): DGGITQSPKYLFRKEGQNVTLSCEQNLNHDAMYWYRQDPGQGLRLIYYSQIVNDFQKGDIAEGYSVSREKKESFPLTVTSAQKNPTAFYLCASSMSGTGGLGGNQPQHFGDGTRLSIL.

This chain connects TRBV5-1 to TRBJ1-5; tentatively, D is TRBD1 (6 bases). The germline V gene encodes CDR1 SGHRS and CDR2 YFSETQ. V lost 4 bases and J 4 bases, leaving 12 bases between the germline ends. This CDR3 region has 14 residues. CDR3 DNA: TGCGCCAGCAGCCTCACCGACAGGAATCAGCCCCAGCATTTT. Amino acids: CASSLTDRNQPQHF.

In this sample, this clone turned up a few times. The chain joins TRBV12-3 or TRBV12-4 to TRBJ1-4; D is unresolved. V was shortened by 5 bases and J by 8 bases, with 12 bases between the two germline ends. CDR3 length: 13 amino acids. The CDR3 DNA follows: TGTGCCAGCAGTCCGGGTCCGAAGGAAAAACTGTTTTTT. This sequence encodes CASSPGPKEKLFF.

The chain joins TRBV7-9 to TRBJ2-7, with 8 nucleotides matching TRBD1. The trim removed 9 bases at V and 2 bases at J, leaving 3 bases unmatched. Germline CDR1 is SEHNR and CDR2 is FQNEAQ (reference sequence). This CDR3 has 12 amino acids. DNA for the CDR3: TGTGCCAGGGACAGGGCCACCTACGAGCAGTACTTC. This gives the protein CARDRATYEQYF.

V gene TRBV27 combines with J gene TRBJ2-2; no firm D call. This CDR3 contains 13 residues. V shed 4 bases and J shed 4 bases, with 7 bases lying between them. Germline lookup yields CDR1 MNHEY and CDR2 SMNVEV (reference sequence). The CDR3 protein is CASSSSGTGELFF. CDR3 nucleotide sequence: TGTGCCAGCAGTTCCTCGGGCACCGGGGAGCTGTTTTTT.

This chain's CDR3 is CASSYTEDQPQHF. The DNA for the CDR3 is TGTGCCAGCAGTTACACGGAGGATCAGCCCCAGCATTTT. The chain joins TRBV6-2 or TRBV6-3 to TRBJ1-5; D remains ambiguous. CDR1 is MNHEY and CDR2 is SVGEGT in the germline V gene. Trimming removed 2 bases at V and 5 bases at J, with 7 bases between. CDR3 length equals 13 residues.